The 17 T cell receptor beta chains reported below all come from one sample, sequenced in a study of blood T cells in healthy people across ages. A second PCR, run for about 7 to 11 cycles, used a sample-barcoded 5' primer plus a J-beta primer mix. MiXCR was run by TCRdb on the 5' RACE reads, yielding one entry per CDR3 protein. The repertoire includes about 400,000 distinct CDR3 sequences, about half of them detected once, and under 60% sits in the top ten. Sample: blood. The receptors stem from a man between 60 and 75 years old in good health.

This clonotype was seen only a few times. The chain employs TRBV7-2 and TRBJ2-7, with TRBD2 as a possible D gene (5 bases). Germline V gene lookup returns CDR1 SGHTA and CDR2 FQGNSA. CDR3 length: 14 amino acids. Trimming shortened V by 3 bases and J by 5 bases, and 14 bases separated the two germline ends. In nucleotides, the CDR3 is TGTGCCAGCAGCTTGGGTCTACCCGGGAACGAGCAGTACTTC. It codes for CASSLGLPGNEQYF.

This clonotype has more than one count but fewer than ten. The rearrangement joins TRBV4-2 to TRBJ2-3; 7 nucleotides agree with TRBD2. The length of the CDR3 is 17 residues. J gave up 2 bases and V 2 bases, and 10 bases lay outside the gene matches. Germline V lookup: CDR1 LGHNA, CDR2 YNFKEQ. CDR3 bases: TGTGCCAGCAGCCAATCCCTAGCGGACCTTTCCACAGATACGCAGTATTTT. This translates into CASSQSLADLSTDTQYF.

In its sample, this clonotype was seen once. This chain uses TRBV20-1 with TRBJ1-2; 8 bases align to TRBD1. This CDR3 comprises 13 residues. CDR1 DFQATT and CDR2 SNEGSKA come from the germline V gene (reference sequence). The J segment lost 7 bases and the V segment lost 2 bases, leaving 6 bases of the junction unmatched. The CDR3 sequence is CSARPMDRAGYTF. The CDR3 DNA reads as TGCAGTGCTAGACCCATGGACAGGGCTGGCTACACCTTC.

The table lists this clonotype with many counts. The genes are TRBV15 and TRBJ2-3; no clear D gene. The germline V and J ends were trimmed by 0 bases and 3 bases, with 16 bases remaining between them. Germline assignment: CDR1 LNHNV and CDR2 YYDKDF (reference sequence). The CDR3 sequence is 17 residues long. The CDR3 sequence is CATSRDPQFPVTDTQYF. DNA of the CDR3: TGTGCCACCAGCAGAGATCCTCAATTTCCGGTAACAGATACGCAGTATTTT.

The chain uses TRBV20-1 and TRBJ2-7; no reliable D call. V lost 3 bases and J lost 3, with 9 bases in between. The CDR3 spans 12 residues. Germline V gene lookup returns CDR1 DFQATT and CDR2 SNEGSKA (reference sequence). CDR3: CSARYGYYEQYF. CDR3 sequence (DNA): TGCAGTGCTAGGTACGGGTACTACGAGCAGTACTTC.

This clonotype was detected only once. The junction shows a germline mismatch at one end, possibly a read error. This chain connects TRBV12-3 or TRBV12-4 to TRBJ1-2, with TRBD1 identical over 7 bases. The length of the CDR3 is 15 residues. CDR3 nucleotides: TGTGTCAGCAGTCTCCGGGACAGAGCTAACTATGGCTACACCTTC. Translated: CVSSLRDRANYGYTF.

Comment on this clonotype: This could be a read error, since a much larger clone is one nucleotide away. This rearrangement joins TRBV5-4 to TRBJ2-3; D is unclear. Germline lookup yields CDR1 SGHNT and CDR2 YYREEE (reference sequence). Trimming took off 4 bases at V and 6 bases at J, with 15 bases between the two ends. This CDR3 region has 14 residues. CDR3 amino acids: CASSTDTQRDTQYF. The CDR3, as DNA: TGTGCCAGCAGCACCGACACCCAACGGGATACGCAGTATTTT.

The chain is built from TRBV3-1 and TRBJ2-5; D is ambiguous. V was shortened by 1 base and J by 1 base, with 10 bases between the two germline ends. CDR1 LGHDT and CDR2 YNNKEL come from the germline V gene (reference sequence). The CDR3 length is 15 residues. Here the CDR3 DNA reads TGTGCCAGCAGCCAAGCTACCGGGTCCCAAGAGACCCAGTACTTC. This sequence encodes CASSQATGSQETQYF.

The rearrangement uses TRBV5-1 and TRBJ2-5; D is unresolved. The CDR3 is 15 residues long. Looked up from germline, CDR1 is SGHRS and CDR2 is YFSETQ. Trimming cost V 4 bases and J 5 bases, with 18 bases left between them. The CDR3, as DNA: TGCGCCAGCAGCATTGATCTAGGATCCGGGGAGACCCAGTACTTC. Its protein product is CASSIDLGSGETQYF. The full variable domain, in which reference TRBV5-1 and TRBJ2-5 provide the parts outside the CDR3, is KAGVTQTPRYLIKTRGQQVTLSCSPISGHRSVSWYQQTPGQGLQFLFEYFSETQRNKGNFPGRFSGRQFSNSRSEMNVSTLELGDSALYLCASSIDLGSGETQYFGPGTRLLVL.

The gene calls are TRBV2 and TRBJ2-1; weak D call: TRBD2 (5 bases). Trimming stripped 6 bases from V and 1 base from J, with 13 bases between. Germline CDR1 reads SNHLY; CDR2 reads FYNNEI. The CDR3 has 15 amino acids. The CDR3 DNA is TGTGCCAGCAGCGATTTATCGGGGTCCTACAATGAGCAGTTCTTC. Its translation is CASSDLSGSYNEQFF.

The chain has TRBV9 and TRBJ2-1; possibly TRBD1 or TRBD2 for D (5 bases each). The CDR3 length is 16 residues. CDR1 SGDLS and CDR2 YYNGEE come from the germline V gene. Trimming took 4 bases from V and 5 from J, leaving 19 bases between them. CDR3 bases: TGTGCCAGCAGCCTCCAGGGCCTGACGGGGAACAATGAGCAGTTCTTC. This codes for CASSLQGLTGNNEQFF.

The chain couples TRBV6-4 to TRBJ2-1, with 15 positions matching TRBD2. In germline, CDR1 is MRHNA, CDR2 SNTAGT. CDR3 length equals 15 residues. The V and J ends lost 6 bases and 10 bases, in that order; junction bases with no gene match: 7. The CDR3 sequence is CASSGGLAGGHEQFF. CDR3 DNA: TGTGCCAGCAGCGGCGGACTAGCGGGGGGGCACGAGCAGTTCTTC.

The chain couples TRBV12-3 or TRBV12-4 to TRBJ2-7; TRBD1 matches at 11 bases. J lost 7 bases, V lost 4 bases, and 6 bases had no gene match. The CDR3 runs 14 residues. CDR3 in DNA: TGTGCCAGCAGTTCAGGACAGGGGGCGGGAGAGCAGTACTTC. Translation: CASSSGQGAGEQYF.

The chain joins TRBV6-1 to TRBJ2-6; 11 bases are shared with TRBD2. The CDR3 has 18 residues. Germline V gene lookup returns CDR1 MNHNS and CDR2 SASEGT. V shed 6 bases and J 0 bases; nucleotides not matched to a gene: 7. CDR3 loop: CASRELAGGLSGANVLTF. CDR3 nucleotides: TGTGCCAGCAGGGAGCTAGCGGGGGGACTCTCTGGGGCCAACGTCCTGACTTTC.

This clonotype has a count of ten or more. The CDR3 region is CASSLGVSGNEQFF. The DNA of the CDR3 is TGTGCCAGCAGCTTAGGTGTTAGCGGGAATGAGCAGTTCTTC. The chain couples TRBV11-1 to TRBJ2-1; 7 bases line up with TRBD2. J gave up 7 bases and V 1 base, and 4 bases lay outside the gene matches. This CDR3 comprises 14 residues. Germline assignment: CDR1 SGHAT and CDR2 FQDESV (reference sequence). The complete variable domain, with remaining parts taken from reference TRBV11-1 and TRBJ2-1, reads EAEVAQSPRYKITEKSQAVAFWCDPISGHATLYWYRQILGQGPELLVQFQDESVVDDSQLPKDRFSAERLKGVDSTLKIQPAELGDSAMYLCASSLGVSGNEQFFGPGTRLTVL.

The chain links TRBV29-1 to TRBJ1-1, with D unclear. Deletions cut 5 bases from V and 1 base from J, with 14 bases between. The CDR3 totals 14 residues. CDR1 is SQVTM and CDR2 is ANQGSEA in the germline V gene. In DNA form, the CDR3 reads TGCAGCGTTTTTGTCCCGCGAAAGAACACTGAAGCTTTCTTT. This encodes CSVFVPRKNTEAFF.

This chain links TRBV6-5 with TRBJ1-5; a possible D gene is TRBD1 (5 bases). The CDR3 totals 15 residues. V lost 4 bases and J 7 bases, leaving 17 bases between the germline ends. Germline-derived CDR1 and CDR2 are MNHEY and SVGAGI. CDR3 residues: CASSLLGGGGQPQHF. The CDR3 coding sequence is TGTGCCAGCAGTTTGCTCGGGGGGGGAGGGCAGCCCCAGCATTTT.